A selection of T cell receptor beta chains follows, all from one sample in a study of blood T cell repertoires in COVID-19. This table comes from immunoSEQ multiplex PCR, and its TCRdb copy is limited to in-frame clones, with some not included. The sample shows roughly 100,000 clones, about 82% of them seen only once. Sequencing used peripheral blood. These receptors came from a human donor in a cohort sampled during active COVID-19. Each CDR3 is given with its conserved first and last residue. The D gene is left open where the match is weak. Clone size, where shown, is once, few, many, or a class for clones that have expanded.

D gene	J gene	clone size	V gene	CDR3 protein	CDR3 DNA
NA	TRBJ2-3	once	TRBV4-1	CASSQARSADTQYF	TGCGCCAGCAGCCAAGCTCGCTCGGCAGATACGCAGTATTTT
NA	TRBJ2-1	NA	TRBV10-3	CAIRSSNEQFF	TGTGCCATCAGGTCTTCCAATGAGCAGTTCTTC
NA	TRBJ2-7	NA	TRBV7-2	CASSLEFSSYEQYF	TGTGCCAGCAGCTTAGAGTTCTCGAGCTACGAGCAGTACTTC
TRBD1	TRBJ1-5	NA	TRBV19	CASGGQGNQPQHF	TGTGCCAGTGGAGGACAGGGCAATCAGCCCCAGCATTTT
TRBD2	TRBJ2-3	NA	TRBV18	CASSMSSGSTDTQYF	TGTGCCAGCTCAATGTCTAGCGGAAGCACAGATACGCAGTATTTT
NA	TRBJ2-3	few	TRBV7-2	CASRSNTDTQYF	TGTGCCAGCAGATCTAACACAGATACGCAGTATTTT
TRBD1	TRBJ1-5	NA	TRBV30	CAWTGDSRYSNQPQHF	TGTGCCTGGACGGGGGACAGCCGCTATAGCAATCAGCCCCAGCATTTT
TRBD1	TRBJ1-2	NA	TRBV3-1/TRBV3-2	CASSQGQGGYTF	TGTGCCAGCAGCCAGGGACAGGGTGGCTACACCTTC
NA	TRBJ2-7	once	TRBV29-1	CSVEDAGMQYF	TGCAGCGTTGAAGATGCGGGTATGCAGTACTTC
TRBD2	TRBJ2-7	NA	TRBV18	CASSPVPGLAGGPHEQYF	TGTGCCAGCTCACCCGTCCCGGGACTAGCGGGGGGGCCCCACGAGCAGTACTTC
NA	TRBJ2-3	NA	TRBV1	CTSSQEANTDTQYF	TGCACCAGCAGCCAAGAAGCCAACACAGATACGCAGTATTTT
NA	TRBJ2-3	NA	TRBV24-1	CATSETRTGTDTQYF	TGTGCCACCAGTGAAACCCGGACAGGCACAGATACGCAGTATTTT
TRBD2	TRBJ2-5	NA	TRBV28	CASSPLGTSGPETQYF	TGTGCCAGCAGTCCCCTCGGGACTAGCGGCCCGGAGACCCAGTACTTC
TRBD2	TRBJ2-1	NA	TRBV3-1/TRBV3-2	CASRERGGDNEQFF	TGTGCCAGCAGGGAGCGGGGGGGCGACAATGAGCAGTTCTTC
TRBD2	TRBJ2-3	NA	TRBV6-6	CASTPTGTSGDTQYF	TGTGCCAGCACCCCCACCGGGACTAGTGGAGATACGCAGTATTTT
TRBD1	TRBJ2-7	NA	TRBV7-9	CASNRDSSYEQYF	TGTGCCAGCAACCGGGACAGCTCCTACGAGCAGTACTTC
NA	TRBJ1-2	NA	TRBV6-6	CASNYPGGYTF	TGTGCCAGTAATTACCCAGGGGGCTACACCTTC
NA	TRBJ2-2	NA	TRBV24-1	CATSDFNGGTGELFF	TGTGCCACCAGTGATTTCAACGGGGGCACCGGGGAGCTGTTTTTT
NA	TRBJ2-3	NA	TRBV27	CASSLAAASNRYF	TGTGCCAGCAGTTTGGCCGCGGCCTCGAATCGGTATTTT
TRBD1	TRBJ2-1	NA	TRBV7-2	CASSRDRGRDEQFF	TGTGCCAGCAGCCGGGACAGGGGCAGGGATGAGCAGTTCTTC
TRBD2	TRBJ2-3	NA	TRBV11-2	CASSKSGRAADTQYF	TGTGCCAGCAGTAAAAGCGGGAGGGCCGCAGATACGCAGTATTTT
TRBD2	TRBJ2-3	few	TRBV5-1	CASSLGGGRTDTQYF	TGCGCCAGCAGCTTGGGCGGGGGTCGCACAGATACGCAGTATTTT
NA	TRBJ2-7	NA	TRBV4-3	CASSQDQNYEQYF	TGCGCCAGCAGCCAAGATCAAAACTACGAGCAGTACTTC
NA	TRBJ2-7	NA	TRBV25-1	CASSMAGAYEQYF	TGTGCCAGCAGTATGGCAGGCGCCTACGAGCAGTACTTC
TRBD1	TRBJ2-1	NA	TRBV27	CASSSGTGPNEQFF	TGTGCCAGCAGCTCCGGGACAGGGCCCAATGAGCAGTTCTTC
TRBD2	TRBJ2-5	NA	TRBV19	CASSILTSGSETQYF	TGTGCCAGTAGTATCCTGACTAGCGGGAGTGAGACCCAGTACTTC
TRBD1	TRBJ1-1	NA	TRBV6-2/TRBV6-3	CASSYSAGTGRTEAFF	TGTGCCAGCAGTTACTCCGCCGGGACAGGGCGGACTGAAGCTTTCTTT
TRBD1	TRBJ2-3	NA	TRBV14	CASSQAPAGRGLTDTQYF	TGTGCCAGCAGCCAAGCCCCGGCGGGTAGGGGGCTAACAGATACGCAGTATTTT
NA	TRBJ1-1	NA	TRBV19	CASRFGVAAFF	TGTGCCAGTAGATTCGGTGTTGCAGCTTTCTTT
NA	TRBJ1-1	NA	TRBV7-9	CASSLPGTEAFF	TGTGCCAGCAGCTTGCCCGGCACTGAAGCTTTCTTT
TRBD2	TRBJ2-1	NA	TRBV10-1	CASNPTSWAYNEQFF	TGCGCCAGCAATCCGACTAGCTGGGCCTACAATGAGCAGTTCTTC
TRBD2	TRBJ2-1	NA	TRBV6-5	CASSYSSGRAYEQFF	TGTGCCAGCAGTTACTCTAGCGGGAGGGCCTATGAGCAGTTCTTC
NA	TRBJ1-6	once	TRBV7-2	CATSRGGGASYNSPLHF	TGTGCCACTTCCCGCGGCGGGGGGGCCTCCTATAATTCACCCCTCCACTTT
NA	TRBJ1-5	few	TRBV19	CASSIRAGDSNQPQHF	TGTGCCAGTAGTATAAGGGCAGGGGATAGCAATCAGCCCCAGCATTTT
NA	TRBJ1-4	NA	TRBV6-5	CAGSTAPNEKLFF	TGTGCCGGCAGTACCGCGCCCAATGAAAAACTGTTTTTT
NA	TRBJ2-2	NA	TRBV5-1	CASSTDMNTGELFF	TGCGCCAGCAGCACCGACATGAACACCGGGGAGCTGTTTTTT
NA	TRBJ1-5	NA	TRBV4-3	CASSQDRSGNQPQHF	TGCGCCAGCAGCCAAGATCGGTCGGGCAATCAGCCCCAGCATTTT
NA	TRBJ1-5	NA	TRBV19	CASSIGENQPQHF	TGTGCCAGTAGTATCGGGGAAAATCAGCCCCAGCATTTT
NA	TRBJ1-4	NA	TRBV7-9	CASSRDIRGEKLFF	TGTGCCAGCAGCAGGGACATCCGAGGTGAAAAACTGTTTTTT
TRBD2	TRBJ2-7	NA	TRBV30	CAWSRRAGGEQYF	TGTGCCTGGAGTCGTAGAGCGGGGGGCGAGCAGTACTTC
TRBD1	TRBJ2-6	NA	TRBV5-5	CASSSTGTGASGANVLTF	TGTGCCAGCAGCTCAACCGGGACAGGGGCCTCTGGGGCCAACGTCCTGACTTTC
TRBD1	TRBJ2-4	NA	TRBV4-3	CASSQDLRGPKNIQYF	TGCGCCAGCAGCCAAGATTTAAGGGGGCCGAAAAACATTCAGTACTTC
NA	TRBJ1-5	NA	TRBV29-1	CSVVSTGNQPQHF	TGCAGCGTTGTGAGTACTGGCAATCAGCCCCAGCATTTT
NA	TRBJ1-1	NA	TRBV5-6	CASSGRIYTEAFF	TGTGCCAGCAGCGGCAGGATCTACACTGAAGCTTTCTTT
NA	TRBJ2-3	NA	TRBV27	CASSLYRAGTDTQYF	TGTGCCAGCAGTTTATACAGGGCTGGCACAGATACGCAGTATTTT
TRBD2	TRBJ2-3	NA	TRBV7-9	CASSRVAGPTDTQYF	TGTGCCAGCAGTCGTGTAGCGGGCCCCACAGATACGCAGTATTTT
NA	TRBJ1-1	once	TRBV7-8	CASSPRGPNTEAFF	TGTGCCAGCAGCCCAAGGGGCCCAAACACTGAAGCTTTCTTT
TRBD1	TRBJ1-1	NA	TRBV2	CASGQGNTEAFF	TGTGCCAGCGGACAGGGTAACACTGAAGCTTTCTTT
NA	TRBJ2-2	many	TRBV7-3	CASSTGTGNTGELFF	TGTGCCAGCAGCACCGGGACTGGGAACACCGGGGAGCTGTTTTTT
TRBD1	TRBJ2-1	NA	TRBV2	CASRTGASYNEQFF	TGTGCCAGCAGGACAGGGGCGTCCTACAATGAGCAGTTCTTC
TRBD2	TRBJ2-7	few	TRBV2	CASSTSGALYEQYF	TGTGCCAGCAGCACTAGCGGGGCGCTCTACGAGCAGTACTTC
TRBD2	TRBJ2-1	NA	TRBV12-5	CASGLTGLAGGPEYDEQFF	TGTGCTAGTGGTTTGACGGGACTAGCGGGAGGGCCGGAGTACGATGAGCAGTTCTTC
TRBD1	TRBJ1-6	NA	TRBV18	CASSPRSTGDSPLHF	TGTGCCAGCTCACCACGTTCGACAGGGGATTCACCCCTCCACTTT
NA	TRBJ1-1	NA	TRBV18	CASSPDSLYTEAFF	TGTGCCAGCTCACCAGACAGCCTTTACACTGAAGCTTTCTTT
TRBD2	TRBJ2-7	NA	TRBV5-1	CASSPASGSGVEQYF	TGCGCCAGCAGCCCCGCTAGCGGGAGCGGGGTCGAGCAGTACTTC
NA	TRBJ2-2	NA	TRBV4-1	CASSQDPYPNTGELFF	TGCGCCAGCAGCCAAGATCCTTATCCGAACACCGGGGAGCTGTTTTTT